The clone carrying this TCR beta chain is a singleton in its sample. The antigen remains undetermined. Given the absence of the conserved phenylalanine or tryptophan at the CDR3 end, a read error is likely. The DNA is omitted, as the CDR3 cannot be located on it reliably, and the CDR3 follows TCRdb's listing. Both RNA and DNA were isolated together from around 18-30 mg of bulk tissue that had not been sorted. The patients carried chronic HBV infection and had received no treatment. Ends included, the CDR3 has 12 residues. Per germline, CDR1 SQVTM and CDR2 ANQGSEA. This sample was taken from a study of tumor-infiltrating lymphocytes in primary liver carcinoma. Study-level information: Male and female patients aged 30 to 69 years made up the cohort. Overall study results and limits: Relative to tumor region pairs, the tumor-adjacent and tumor-blood pairs showed overlap that was lower. Against blood, tumors held a significantly higher top-250-clone fraction (p = 0.039).

cDNA specific to TCR beta was made from 450 to 650 ng of total RNA, with a constant-region primer employed for priming. Libraries for TCR beta were built through three nested multiplex PCR rounds, which together made up a slightly modified ARM-PCR procedure. Amplification in the first two PCR rounds was performed using TRBV1-TRBV30 forward primers and a C-beta reverse primer for 10 cycles each. MiXCR was run by TCRdb on the multiplex PCR reads, yielding one entry per CDR3 protein. The data hold some 46,000 distinct CDR3 sequences, with roughly 77% observed a single time. The sequenced sample was tumor-adjacent normal liver tissue. The V gene is TRBV29-1, the J gene TRBJ2-5. The receptor was isolated from a woman aged 30 to 39 with primary liver carcinoma and hepatitis B virus infection. This CDR3 is CSGRLDQETRYL.